Only a few counts were recorded for the clone carrying this TCR beta chain. Its antigen is currently unknown. The data belong to a study of identical twins. Carrying unique molecular identifiers, the cDNA also gained a universal primer site through template switching. Via MiXCR, TCRdb re-called the 5' RACE reads, giving one row per CDR3 protein. The sample lists roughly 1.6 million distinct CDR3 sequences, 25% to 35% occurring once. CDR1 LGHNA and CDR2 YNFKEQ come from the germline V gene. Trimming at V came to 4 bases and at J to 5 bases, leaving 8 bases not matched to a gene. This CDR3 region has 16 residues. Only healthy Caucasians were included as donors. Study-level results: Abundant beta clonotypes from cord blood had fewer insertions, unlike memory repertoires, which showed none.

This chain joins TRBV4-2 and TRBJ2-4; 10 bases agree with TRBD1. The source is a newborn girl in good health. Sequencing was performed on cord blood. The CDR3 is CASSRRQGATQNIQYF. Written as DNA, the CDR3 is TGTGCCAGCAGCCGAAGACAGGGGGCGACGCAAAACATTCAGTACTTC.